A selection of T cell receptor beta chains follows, all from one sample in a study of cytomegalovirus exposure and HLA in healthy donors. Sequenced by immunoSEQ multiplex PCR; TCRdb stores in-frame clones only, minus some. The repertoire includes more than 95,000 clones, 75% to 80% of them detected once, and approximately 5% sits in the top ten. Sequencing was carried out using PBMCs. Every receptor here comes from a man aged 60 to 69 in good health and CMV-seropositive. The CDR3 runs from the conserved cysteine through the conserved F or W. Fields, in order: V gene, J gene, D gene, clone size, CDR3 protein, CDR3 DNA. The D gene is left open where the match is weak. Only some rows state a clone size, as once, few, many or a class for expanded clones.

TRBV5-1,TRBJ2-7,TRBD1,once,CASSSGTVSYEQYF,TGCGCCAGCAGCTCCGGGACAGTCTCCTACGAGCAGTACTTC
TRBV5-6,TRBJ2-2,-,-,CASSWSNTGELFF,TGTGCCAGCAGCTGGAGTAACACCGGGGAGCTGTTTTTT
TRBV19,TRBJ1-5,TRBD1,few,CASKSGQGAEQPQHF,TGTGCCAGCAAATCGGGACAGGGGGCTGAGCAGCCCCAGCATTTT
TRBV6-5,TRBJ1-4,-,-,CASRAQGTNNEKLFF,TGTGCCAGCAGAGCCCAGGGGACGAATAATGAAAAACTGTTTTTT
TRBV7-6,TRBJ2-3,-,-,CASSLGGTDTQYF,TGTGCCAGCAGCTTAGGCGGCACAGATACGCAGTATTTT
TRBV7-3,TRBJ2-3,TRBD1,-,CASSLGTGGQYTQYF,TGTGCCAGCAGCTTGGGGACAGGGGGCCAATATACGCAGTATTTT
TRBV5-1,TRBJ2-1,TRBD2,-,CASSLASGAEQFF,TGCGCCAGCAGCTTGGCTAGCGGGGCGGAGCAGTTCTTC
TRBV29-1,TRBJ2-5,-,-,CSVPGTGGAFGTQYF,TGCAGCGTACCCGGGACTGGCGGTGCTTTTGGGACCCAGTACTTC
TRBV10-1,TRBJ2-1,TRBD2,-,CASSDWTSGAHEQFF,TGCGCCAGCAGTGACTGGACTAGCGGGGCCCATGAGCAGTTCTTC
TRBV7-9,TRBJ2-7,-,-,CASSLGQPGVQQYF,TGTGCCAGCAGCTTAGGACAGCCAGGGGTTCAGCAGTACTTC
TRBV6-1,TRBJ1-2,TRBD1,few,CASSSDRVGYGYTF,TGTGCCAGCTCCTCGGACAGGGTGGGATATGGCTACACCTTC
TRBV5-1,TRBJ1-3,-,-,CASSGQGTPQRDTIYF,TGCGCCAGCAGCGGTCAAGGGACGCCTCAGCGGGACACCATATATTTT
TRBV5-1,TRBJ1-5,-,-,CASSLLGDSNQPQHF,TGCGCCAGCAGCTTGCTTGGAGATAGCAATCAGCCCCAGCATTTT
TRBV19,TRBJ1-2,-,-,CASSPGGGSNYGYTF,TGTGCCAGTAGCCCCGGGGGGGGCTCTAACTATGGCTACACCTTC
TRBV5-1,TRBJ1-1,TRBD1,-,CASSPTMGQGLTTEAFF,TGCGCCAGCAGCCCTACAATGGGACAGGGGTTGACCACTGAAGCTTTCTTT
TRBV10-1,TRBJ2-2,TRBD1,-,CASSEGTGSRRELFF,TGCGCCAGCAGTGAGGGGACAGGGTCTCGCCGGGAGCTGTTTTTT
TRBV18,TRBJ1-5,-,-,CASTANGGLNQPQHF,TGTGCCAGCACGGCTAACGGGGGGTTAAATCAGCCCCAGCATTTT
TRBV28,TRBJ1-5,-,-,CASNGQGKFLNQPQHF,TGTGCCAGCAATGGGCAGGGAAAGTTTCTTAATCAGCCCCAGCATTTT
TRBV18,TRBJ2-5,TRBD1,few,CASSPGQEETQYF,TGTGCCAGCTCACCAGGACAGGAAGAGACCCAGTACTTC
TRBV27,TRBJ1-1,TRBD1,-,CASSLIGDRGLRDTEAFF,TGTGCCAGCAGTTTAATAGGGGACAGGGGGCTTCGCGACACTGAAGCTTTCTTT
TRBV10-1,TRBJ2-5,-,once,CASSESAGGWETQYF,TGCGCCAGCAGTGAGTCGGCTGGCGGCTGGGAGACCCAGTACTTC
TRBV5-4,TRBJ2-3,-,-,CASSGWGVPAGDTQYF,TGTGCCAGCAGCGGGTGGGGGGTCCCGGCGGGAGATACGCAGTATTTT
TRBV2,TRBJ2-3,TRBD2,-,CASSRGVARAQYF,TGTGCCAGCAGCCGGGGGGTCGCTCGGGCGCAGTATTTT
TRBV18,TRBJ2-7,-,-,CASSPVGRSDTGVEQYF,TGTGCCAGCTCACCAGTTGGACGGTCCGACACCGGGGTGGAGCAGTACTTC
TRBV29-1,TRBJ2-5,-,-,CSVGVGETQYF,TGCAGCGTGGGAGTAGGGGAGACCCAGTACTTC
TRBV6-5,TRBJ2-7,-,-,CASSYDRYEQYF,TGTGCCAGCAGTTACGACAGATACGAGCAGTACTTC
TRBV5-5,TRBJ1-4,-,-,CASSRGVGELFF,TGTGCCAGCAGCCGCGGTGTAGGAGAACTGTTTTTT
TRBV5-1,TRBJ2-2,TRBD1,few,CASSRQGDTGELFF,TGCGCCAGCAGCCGACAGGGGGACACCGGGGAGCTGTTTTTT
TRBV5-4,TRBJ2-1,TRBD2,-,CASSLNVAGAYNEQFF,TGTGCCAGCAGCTTGAACGTAGCGGGGGCCTACAATGAGCAGTTCTTC
TRBV30,TRBJ1-1,TRBD1,-,CAWSVPRGIGEAFF,TGTGCCTGGAGTGTACCCAGGGGGATAGGTGAAGCTTTCTTT
TRBV5-5,TRBJ2-5,-,-,CASSLGTDLQETQYF,TGTGCCAGCAGCTTGGGGACAGACTTACAAGAGACCCAGTACTTC
TRBV7-2,TRBJ1-2,-,-,CASSPSREVGYGYTF,TGTGCCAGCAGCCCTAGTCGGGAAGTTGGCTATGGCTACACCTTC
TRBV10-1,TRBJ2-1,-,-,CASGGHNEQFF,TGCGCCAGCGGGGGCCACAATGAGCAGTTCTTC
TRBV10-3,TRBJ1-2,TRBD1,-,CATRDRATLYGYTF,TGTGCCACCCGGGACAGGGCTACACTCTATGGCTACACCTTC
TRBV19,TRBJ2-2,-,-,CASIGGNAPTGELFF,TGTGCCAGTATTGGGGGGAACGCTCCGACCGGGGAGCTGTTTTTT
TRBV5-4,TRBJ2-3,-,-,CASSLNRGPDTQYF,TGTGCCAGCAGCTTGAATAGGGGCCCAGATACGCAGTATTTT
TRBV5-1,TRBJ2-5,-,-,CASSLDRTFQETQYF,TGCGCCAGCAGCTTGGATAGAACTTTTCAAGAGACCCAGTACTTC
TRBV19,TRBJ2-6,TRBD1,-,CASWTGRLLGANVLTF,TGTGCCAGTTGGACAGGTCGCCTACTTGGGGCCAACGTCCTGACTTTC
TRBV29-1,TRBJ1-2,-,-,CSGRTDYYGYTF,TGCAGCGGACGGACAGACTACTATGGCTACACCTTC
TRBV5-1,TRBJ2-1,-,-,CASTPAPKSYNEQFF,TGCGCCAGCACTCCTGCGCCGAAATCCTACAATGAGCAGTTCTTC
TRBV4-1,TRBJ2-7,TRBD2,-,CASSQELAGGYEQYF,TGCGCCAGCAGCCAAGAACTAGCGGGGGGCTACGAGCAGTACTTC
TRBV7-3,TRBJ2-6,-,-,CASSPFLTGTGANVLTF,TGTGCCAGCAGCCCATTCCTAACAGGGACGGGGGCCAACGTCCTGACTTTC
TRBV4-1,TRBJ2-7,-,few,CASSQDRWATNYEQYF,TGCGCCAGCAGCCAAGATCGGTGGGCTACGAACTACGAGCAGTACTTC
TRBV5-4,TRBJ2-3,-,-,CASSPDGGGRTDTQYF,TGTGCCAGCAGCCCGGATGGAGGGGGCCGAACAGATACGCAGTATTTT
TRBV6-5,TRBJ1-2,-,-,CASHRGTYGYTF,TGTGCCAGCCATAGGGGGACCTATGGCTACACCTTC
TRBV5-4,TRBJ1-2,-,-,CASSFFGGNYGYTF,TGTGCCAGCAGCTTTTTCGGGGGGAACTATGGCTACACCTTC
TRBV10-2,TRBJ2-7,TRBD2,few,CASSAQPPGTSNHEQYF,TGCGCCAGCAGTGCCCAACCCCCCGGGACTAGCAATCACGAGCAGTACTTC
TRBV5-4,TRBJ2-6,-,once,CASSLKLSGANVLTF,TGTGCCAGCAGCTTGAAGCTGTCTGGGGCCAACGTCCTGACTTTC
TRBV4-2,TRBJ2-3,TRBD2,-,CASSQEQTSYGTDTQYF,TGTGCCAGCAGCCAAGAACAGACTAGCTACGGCACAGATACGCAGTATTTT
TRBV28,TRBJ2-7,TRBD1,-,CASSSPGTGQSYEQYF,TGTGCCAGCAGTTCCCCCGGGACAGGGCAGAGCTACGAGCAGTACTTC
TRBV2,TRBJ2-7,-,-,CASSDMRLDSSYEQYF,TGTGCCAGCAGTGACATGAGGCTGGACTCATCCTACGAGCAGTACTTC
TRBV30,TRBJ2-7,-,-,CAWRTRATEQYF,TGTGCCTGGAGAACCAGGGCGACCGAGCAGTACTTC
TRBV4-2,TRBJ2-2,-,-,CASSQGSTGELFF,TGTGCCAGCAGCCAGGGGAGCACCGGGGAGCTGTTTTTT
TRBV21-1,TRBJ2-3,-,-,CAGIWDTRTDTQYF,TGTGCCGGGATTTGGGACACTCGCACAGATACGCAGTATTTT
TRBV7-9,TRBJ2-3,TRBD2,-,CASSPPLAGGPDTQYF,TGTGCCAGCAGCCCCCCACTAGCGGGGGGGCCAGATACGCAGTATTTT